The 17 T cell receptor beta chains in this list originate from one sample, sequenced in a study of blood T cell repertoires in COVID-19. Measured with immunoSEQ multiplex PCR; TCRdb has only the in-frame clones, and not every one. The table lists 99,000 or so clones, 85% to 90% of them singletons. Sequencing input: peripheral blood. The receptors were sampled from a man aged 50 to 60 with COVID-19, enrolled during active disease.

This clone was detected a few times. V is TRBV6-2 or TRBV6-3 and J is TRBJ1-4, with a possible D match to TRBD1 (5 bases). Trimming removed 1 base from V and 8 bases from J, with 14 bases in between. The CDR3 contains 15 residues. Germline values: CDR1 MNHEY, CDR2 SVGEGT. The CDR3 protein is CASSYFGTQGEKLFF. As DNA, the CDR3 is TGTGCCAGCAGTTACTTTGGGACTCAAGGGGAAAAACTGTTTTTT.

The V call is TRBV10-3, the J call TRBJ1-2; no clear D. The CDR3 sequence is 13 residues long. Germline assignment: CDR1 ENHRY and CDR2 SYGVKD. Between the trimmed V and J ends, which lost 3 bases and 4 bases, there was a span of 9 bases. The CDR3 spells CAISDAGTYGYTF. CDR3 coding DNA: TGTGCCATCAGTGACGCAGGCACCTATGGCTACACCTTC.

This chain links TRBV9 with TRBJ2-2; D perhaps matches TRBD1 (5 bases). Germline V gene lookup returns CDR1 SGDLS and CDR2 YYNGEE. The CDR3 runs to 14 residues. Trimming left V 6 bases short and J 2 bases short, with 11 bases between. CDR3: CASMSQVNTGELFF. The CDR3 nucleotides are TGTGCCAGCATGTCACAGGTTAACACCGGGGAGCTGTTTTTT.

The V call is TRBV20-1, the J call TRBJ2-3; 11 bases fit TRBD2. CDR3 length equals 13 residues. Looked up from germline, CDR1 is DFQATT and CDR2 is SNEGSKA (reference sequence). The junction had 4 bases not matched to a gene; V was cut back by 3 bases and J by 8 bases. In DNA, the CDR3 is TGCAGTGCTAGTCCTAGCGGGGGGACTACGCAGTATTTT. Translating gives CSASPSGGTTQYF.

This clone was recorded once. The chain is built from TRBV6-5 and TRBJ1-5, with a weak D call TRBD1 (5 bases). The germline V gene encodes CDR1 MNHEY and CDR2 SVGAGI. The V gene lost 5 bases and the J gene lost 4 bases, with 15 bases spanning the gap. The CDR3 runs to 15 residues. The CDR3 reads CASSRGGANNQPQHF. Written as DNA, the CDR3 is TGTGCCAGCAGTCGCGGGGGAGCCAATAATCAGCCCCAGCATTTT.

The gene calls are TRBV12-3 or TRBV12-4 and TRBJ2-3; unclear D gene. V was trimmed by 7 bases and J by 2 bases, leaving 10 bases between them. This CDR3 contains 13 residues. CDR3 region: CASTPFLTDTQYF. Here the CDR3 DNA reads TGTGCCAGCACCCCGTTTCTCACAGATACGCAGTATTTT.

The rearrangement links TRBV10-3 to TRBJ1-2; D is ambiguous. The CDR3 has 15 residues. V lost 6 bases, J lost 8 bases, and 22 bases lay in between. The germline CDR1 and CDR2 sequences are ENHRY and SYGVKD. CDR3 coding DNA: TGTGCCATCAGCCGACGGCCAGATACGGTGGAGGGCTACACCTTC. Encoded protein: CAISRRPDTVEGYTF.

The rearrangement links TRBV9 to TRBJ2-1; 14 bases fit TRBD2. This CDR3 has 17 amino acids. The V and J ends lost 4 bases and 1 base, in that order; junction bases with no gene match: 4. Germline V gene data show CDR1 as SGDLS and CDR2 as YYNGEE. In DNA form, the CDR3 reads TGTGCCAGCAGCCAAGGACTAGCGGGGGGATCCTACAATGAGCAGTTCTTC. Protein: CASSQGLAGGSYNEQFF. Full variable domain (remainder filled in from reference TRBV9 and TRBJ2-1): DSGVTQTPKHLITATGQRVTLRCSPRSGDLSVYWYQQSLDQGLQFLIQYYNGEERAKGNILERFSAQQFPDLHSELNLSSLELGDSALYFCASSQGLAGGSYNEQFFGPGTRLTVL.

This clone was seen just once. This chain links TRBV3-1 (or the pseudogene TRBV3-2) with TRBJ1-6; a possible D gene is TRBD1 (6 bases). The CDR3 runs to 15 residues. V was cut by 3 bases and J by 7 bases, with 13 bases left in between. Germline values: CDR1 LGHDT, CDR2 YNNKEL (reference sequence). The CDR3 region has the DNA TGTGCCAGCAGCCAGTCGGGGGGGCCAAATTCACCCCTCCACTTT. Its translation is CASSQSGGPNSPLHF.

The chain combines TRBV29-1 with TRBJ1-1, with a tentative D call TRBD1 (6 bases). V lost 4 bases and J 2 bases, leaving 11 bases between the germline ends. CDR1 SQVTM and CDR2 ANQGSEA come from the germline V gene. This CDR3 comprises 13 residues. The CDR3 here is CSVAPRGNTEAFF. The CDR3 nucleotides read TGCAGCGTTGCCCCCAGGGGTAACACTGAAGCTTTCTTT.

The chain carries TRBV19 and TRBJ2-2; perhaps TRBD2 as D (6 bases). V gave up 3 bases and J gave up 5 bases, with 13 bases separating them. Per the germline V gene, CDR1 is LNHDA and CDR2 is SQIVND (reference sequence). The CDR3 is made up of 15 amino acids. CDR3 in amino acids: CASSMEGGETGELFF. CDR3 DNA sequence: TGTGCCAGTAGTATGGAAGGAGGGGAGACCGGGGAGCTGTTTTTT.

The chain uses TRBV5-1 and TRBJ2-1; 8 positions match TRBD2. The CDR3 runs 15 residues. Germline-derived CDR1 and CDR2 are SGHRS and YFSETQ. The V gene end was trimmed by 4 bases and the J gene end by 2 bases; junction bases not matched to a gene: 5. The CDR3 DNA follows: TGCGCCAGCAGCCTGAGCGGGGGAACCTACAATGAGCAGTTCTTC. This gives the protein CASSLSGGTYNEQFF.

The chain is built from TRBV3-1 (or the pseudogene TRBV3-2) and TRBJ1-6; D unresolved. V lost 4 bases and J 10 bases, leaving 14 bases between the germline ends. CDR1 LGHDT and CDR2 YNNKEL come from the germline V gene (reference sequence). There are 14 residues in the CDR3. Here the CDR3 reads CASSPVGLLSPLHF. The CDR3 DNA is TGTGCCAGCAGCCCGGTTGGGCTACTCTCACCCCTCCACTTT.

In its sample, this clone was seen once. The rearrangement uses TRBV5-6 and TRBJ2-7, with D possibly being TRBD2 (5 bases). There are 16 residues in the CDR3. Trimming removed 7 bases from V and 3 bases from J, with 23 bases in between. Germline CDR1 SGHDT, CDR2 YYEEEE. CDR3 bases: TGTGCCAGCTCTGACGTCAAGGACTTTCAAAACTACGAGCAGTACTTC. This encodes CASSDVKDFQNYEQYF.

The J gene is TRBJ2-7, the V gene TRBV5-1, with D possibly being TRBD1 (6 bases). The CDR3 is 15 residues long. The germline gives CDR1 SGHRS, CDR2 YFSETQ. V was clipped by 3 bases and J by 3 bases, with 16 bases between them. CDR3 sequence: CASSSGHNDGYEQYF. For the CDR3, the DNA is TGCGCCAGCAGCTCGGGACACAATGATGGCTACGAGCAGTACTTC. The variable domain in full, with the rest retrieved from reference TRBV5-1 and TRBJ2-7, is KAGVTQTPRYLIKTRGQQVTLSCSPISGHRSVSWYQQTPGQGLQFLFEYFSETQRNKGNFPGRFSGRQFSNSRSEMNVSTLELGDSALYLCASSSGHNDGYEQYFGPGTRLTVT.

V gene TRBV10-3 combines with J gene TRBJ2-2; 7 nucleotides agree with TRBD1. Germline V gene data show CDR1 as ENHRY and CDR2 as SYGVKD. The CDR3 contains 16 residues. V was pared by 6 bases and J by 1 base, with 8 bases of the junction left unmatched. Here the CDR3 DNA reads TGTGCCATCAGGACAGGGAGTAATTTGAACACCGGGGAGCTGTTTTTT. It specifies CAIRTGSNLNTGELFF.

The DNA for the CDR3 is TGTGCCAGCAGCTTGGCCGACAGGTCCGGAAGCTCCTACGAGCAGTACTTC. Its protein is CASSLADRSGSSYEQYF. The chain combines TRBV7-6 with TRBJ2-7; D might be TRBD1 (6 bases). Looked up from germline, CDR1 is SGHVS and CDR2 is FNYEAQ. Trimming cost V 3 bases and J 0 bases, with 18 bases left between them. The CDR3 runs to 17 residues.